Following are 10 T cell receptor beta chains from one sample sequenced in a study of blood T cells in healthy people across ages. A sample-barcoded 5' primer and a J-beta primer mix were used in a second PCR of roughly 6 to 12 cycles. Each CDR3 protein gets one entry after TCRdb re-called the 5' RACE reads with MiXCR. The sample records about 1,400,000 distinct CDR3 sequences, approximately 38% being singletons. The specimen was blood. Receptors originate from a young woman in good health.

About this clonotype: Mismatch with germline at one junction end may stem from a read error. The CDR3 loop is CSAGDRSYGYTF. The CDR3, as DNA: TGCAGTGCTGGAGACAGGTCTTATGGCTACACCTTC. The chain joins TRBV20-1 to TRBJ1-2; a weak D match, TRBD1 (6 bases). The CDR3 covers 12 residues. Germline-derived CDR1 and CDR2 are DFQATT and SNEGSKA (reference sequence).

As for this clonotype: The junction departs from germline at one end; a sequencing error may be responsible. The J gene is TRBJ2-5, the V gene TRBV5-1, with 7 bases matching TRBD1. The CDR3 has 15 amino acids. Germline CDR1 SGHRS, CDR2 YFSETQ. The CDR3 bases are TGCACCAGCAGCTTCCAGGGGGAACCGCAAGAGACCCAGTACTTC. This translates into CTSSFQGEPQETQYF.

V usage is TRBV28 and J usage is TRBJ1-1, with D possibly TRBD1 on 6 matching bases. The CDR3 loop spans 14 amino acids. CDR1 and CDR2 from the germline V gene are MDHEN and SYDVKM. The V gene lost 7 bases and the J gene lost 4 bases, with 16 bases spanning the gap. For the CDR3, the DNA is TGTGCCAGCATTGTGCGGGGGCTGCGCACTGAAGCTTTCTTT. Encoded protein: CASIVRGLRTEAFF.

This clonotype was counted only a few times. V gene TRBV12-3 or TRBV12-4 combines with J gene TRBJ2-3; D gene unclear. V shed 6 bases and J shed 9 bases, with 16 bases lying between them. The CDR3 consists of 13 residues. CDR3 sequence reads: CASRSELGETQYF. The CDR3 DNA reads as TGTGCCAGCAGGTCGGAACTTGGAGAGACGCAGTATTTT.

This rearrangement joins TRBV7-2 to TRBJ2-1, with a tentative D call TRBD2 (7 bases). CDR1 SGHTA and CDR2 FQGNSA come from the germline V gene. Trimming removed 5 bases at V and 11 bases at J, with 13 bases between. The CDR3 length is 12 residues. The CDR3 bases are TGTGCCAGCAGCCTACAGGGACTACAGCAGTTCTTC. It translates to CASSLQGLQQFF.

V is TRBV12-3 or TRBV12-4 and J is TRBJ1-4; D not certain. The CDR3 has 15 amino acids. Trimming removed 3 bases at V and 3 bases at J, with 11 bases between. CDR3 amino acids: CASSFVQSSNEKLFF. The CDR3 nucleotides are TGTGCCAGCAGTTTCGTGCAAAGCTCTAATGAAAAACTGTTTTTT.

In this sample, this clonotype turned up a few times. The rearrangement links TRBV28 to TRBJ2-5; perhaps TRBD1 as D (6 bases). Germline CDR1 reads MDHEN; CDR2 reads SYDVKM. Trimming removed 7 bases from V and 7 bases from J, with 22 bases in between. The CDR3 has 15 residues. CDR3 DNA sequence: TGTGCCAGCAATCGAATTGTTCAGGGGTTGGGGACCCAGTACTTC. Amino acid sequence: CASNRIVQGLGTQYF.

This rearrangement joins TRBV5-4 to TRBJ1-2; 7 nucleotides align to TRBD1. The ends lost 0 bases at V and 0 bases at J; junction bases unmatched: 5. The CDR3 consists of 16 residues. Germline CDR1 is SGHNT and CDR2 is YYREEE (reference sequence). The CDR3: CASSLGRGGANYGYTF. In nucleotides, the CDR3 is TGTGCCAGCAGCTTGGGCAGGGGGGGAGCTAACTATGGCTACACCTTC.

The chain is built from TRBV11-2 and TRBJ2-5; the match to TRBD2 covers 9 bases. Germline loops: CDR1 SGHAT, CDR2 FQNNGV. This CDR3 is built from 15 residues. Germline trimming cut 5 bases from V and 4 bases from J; bases unmatched to any gene: 8. CDR3 sequence: CASSPGGTSRETQYF. The CDR3 nucleotides are TGTGCCAGCAGCCCCGGGGGGACTAGCCGAGAGACCCAGTACTTC.

This sequence joins TRBV6-5 and TRBJ2-3; tentatively, D is TRBD2 (5 bases). V lost 2 bases and J lost 4, with 10 bases in between. Germline CDR1 and CDR2: MNHEY and SVGAGI. The CDR3 loop spans 14 amino acids. The chain's CDR3 is CASSYRGRPDTQYF. The CDR3 coding sequence is TGTGCCAGCAGTTACCGAGGGAGACCAGATACGCAGTATTTT.